The text below deals with one T cell receptor beta chain. The sample is drawn from a study of blood T cells in healthy people across ages. A J-beta primer mix and a sample-barcoded 5' primer were used in a second PCR of about 7 to 12 cycles. TCRdb processed the 5' RACE reads anew with MiXCR; each CDR3 protein has one entry. The sample contains 580,000 or so distinct CDR3 sequences, more than 45% of which appear only once. V lost 1 base and J lost 0, with 10 bases in between. CDR1 SGHNT and CDR2 YYREEE come from the germline V gene (reference sequence). The length of the CDR3 is 15 residues. The receptor comes from an elderly man in good health. The J gene is TRBJ2-5, the V gene TRBV5-4, with D possibly TRBD1 on 5 matching bases. Sequencing was carried out using blood. CDR3 DNA sequence: TGTGCCAGCAGCTTGCGGGCAGGGTACCAAGAGACCCAGTACTTC. It specifies CASSLRAGYQETQYF.